Below, 2 T cell receptor beta chains from the same sample are listed, as sequenced in a study of molecular identifiers for immune sequencing clone quantification. TCRdb re-derived calls from the PCR reads in MiXCR, one entry per CDR3 protein. The sample consists of more than 550,000 distinct CDR3 sequences, around 25% of them appearing once. The sample comprised naive CD8+ T cells from blood, with Jurkat cell RNA spiked in. Subset noted: FACS-sorted CD8+CD4-CCR7+CD45RA+ naive T cells. All receptors come from a human donor in good health. Some libraries in this study had Jurkat cell RNA spiked in.

Remarks on this clonotype: This clone may be a read error of a much larger clone one base away. J is TRBJ2-3 and V is TRBV5-1, with 7 positions matching TRBD1. CDR1 is SGHRS and CDR2 is YFSETQ in the germline V gene. Trimming at V came to 6 bases and at J to 4 bases, leaving 11 bases not matched to a gene. The CDR3 runs 15 residues. The CDR3 coding sequence is TGCGCCAGCAACGCGACAGGGCAGATCTCAGATACGCAGTATTTT. Its protein is CASNATGQISDTQYF.

About this clonotype: Germline is not matched at one junction end, which may reflect a read error. This chain uses TRBV7-2 with TRBJ2-1; D not resolved. Germline CDR1 SGHTA, CDR2 FQGNSA. The CDR3 covers 14 residues. As DNA, the CDR3 is TGTGCCAGCAGCTCCCTCAGAGCCTACTATGAGCAGTTCTTC. Amino acid sequence: CASSSLRAYYEQFF. Variable domain in full (rest from reference TRBV7-2 and TRBJ2-1): GAGVSQSPSNKVTEKGKDVELRCDPISGHTALYWYRQSLGQGLEFLIYFQGNSAPDKSGLPSDRFSAERTGGSVSTLTIQRTQQEDSAVYLCASSSLRAYYEQFFGPGTRLTVL.